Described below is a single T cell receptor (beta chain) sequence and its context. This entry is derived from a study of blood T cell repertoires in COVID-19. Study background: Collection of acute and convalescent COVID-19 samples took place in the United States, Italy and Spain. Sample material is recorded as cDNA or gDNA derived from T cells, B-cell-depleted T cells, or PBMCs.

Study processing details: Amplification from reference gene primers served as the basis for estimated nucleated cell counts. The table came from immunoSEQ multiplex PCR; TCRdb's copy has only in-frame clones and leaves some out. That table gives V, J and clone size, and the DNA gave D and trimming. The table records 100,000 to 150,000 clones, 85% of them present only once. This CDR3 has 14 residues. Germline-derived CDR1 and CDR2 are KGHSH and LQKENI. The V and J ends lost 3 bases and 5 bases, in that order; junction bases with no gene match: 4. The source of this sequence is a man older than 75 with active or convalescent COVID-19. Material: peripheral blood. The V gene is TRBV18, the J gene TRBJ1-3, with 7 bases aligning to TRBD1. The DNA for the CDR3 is TGTGCCAGCTCACCCGGGACAGAACGAAACACCATATATTTT. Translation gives CASSPGTERNTIYF.